This TCR beta chain was identified in a study of CD8+CD57+ T cells in acquired aplastic anemia. Selection for sequencing was limited to patients who had shown CD8+CD57+ cell expansion by flow cytometry. The germline gives CDR1 SGHVS, CDR2 FNYEAQ. V was pared by 1 base and J by 3 bases, with 5 bases of the junction left unmatched. The CDR3 covers 15 residues. The TCR beta profiling, which covered VDJ combination and CDR3 sequence, was carried out using genomic DNA as the template. TCRdb fed the reads into MiXCR, producing one record per CDR3 protein. The repertoire consists of about 120,000 distinct CDR3 sequences, with 50% to 70% occurring once and the leading ten covering roughly 30%. In its sample, this clonotype was seen a few times.

This chain uses TRBV7-6 with TRBJ2-7; TRBD1 matches 8 bases. The receptor's source is a human donor with aplastic anemia. The specimen was sorted CD4+, CD8+, or CD8+CD57+ T cells (not recorded which) from PBMCs. The CDR3 reads CASSLVRGLVYEQYF. CDR3 coding DNA: TGTGCCAGCAGCTTAGTCAGGGGGCTCGTCTACGAGCAGTACTTC.